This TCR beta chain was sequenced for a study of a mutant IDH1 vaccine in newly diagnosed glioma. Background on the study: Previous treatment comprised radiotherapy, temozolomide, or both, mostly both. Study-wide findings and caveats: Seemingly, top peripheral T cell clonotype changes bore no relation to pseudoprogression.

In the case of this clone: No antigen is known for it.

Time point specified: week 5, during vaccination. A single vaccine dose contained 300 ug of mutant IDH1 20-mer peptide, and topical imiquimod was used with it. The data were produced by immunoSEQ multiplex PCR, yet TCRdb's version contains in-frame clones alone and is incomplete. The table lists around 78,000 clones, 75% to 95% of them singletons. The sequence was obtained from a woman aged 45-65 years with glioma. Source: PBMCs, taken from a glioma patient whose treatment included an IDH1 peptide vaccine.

The CDR3 DNA reads TGTGCCTGGAGCTTGGGACAGTTTCAAGCTTTCTTT. This gives the protein CAWSLGQFQAFF. The chain is built from TRBV30 and TRBJ1-1; 7 bases are shared with TRBD1. Trimming took 3 bases from V and 9 from J; bases not matched to a gene: 7. Germline CDR1 is GTSNPN and CDR2 is SVGIG (reference sequence). The length of the CDR3 is 12 residues.